The TCR beta chain described here comes from a study of T cell responses to AZD1222 COVID-19 vaccine. The CDR3 is made up of 13 amino acids. V shed 2 bases and J shed 9 bases, with 11 bases lying between them. Germline-derived CDR1 and CDR2 are LNHDA and SQIVND (reference sequence). The assay was immunoSEQ multiplex PCR, and TCRdb's table has in-frame clones only and misses some. There are around 80,000 clones in the sample; approximately 91% occur only once, and approximately 10% lies in the top ten. This clonotype originated in an adult in good health. The genes are TRBV19 and TRBJ2-1; D uncertain. The sequenced sample was peripheral blood, obtained on day 0 of AZD1222 vaccination. DNA of the CDR3: TGTGCCAGTAGTATATTAGAGTTCACTGAGCAGTTCTTC. It encodes CASSILEFTEQFF. Looking up the rest from reference TRBV19 and TRBJ2-1 gives the full variable domain: DGGITQSPKYLFRKEGQNVTLSCEQNLNHDAMYWYRQDPGQGLRLIYYSQIVNDFQKGDIAEGYSVSREKKESFPLTVTSAQKNPTAFYLCASSILEFTEQFFGPGTRLTVL.